This T cell receptor (beta chain) was observed in a study of blood T cell repertoires in COVID-19. Study information: Acute and convalescent COVID-19 specimens originated in the United States, Italy and Spain. T cells, B-cell-depleted T cells, or PBMCs provided the cDNA or gDNA that served as material.

Original analysis: Amplification of reference gene primers provided the estimated nucleated cell counts. Assay: immunoSEQ multiplex PCR; the TCRdb copy retains only in-frame clones and omits some. The DNA gave D and trimming, while V, J and clone size come from that table. The repertoire holds tens of thousands of clones, with roughly four fifths as singletons. Only a few counts were recorded for this clone. The sample comprised peripheral blood. This clonotype was sampled from a woman aged 55-69 years with acute or convalescent COVID-19.

Written as DNA, the CDR3 is TGTGCCAGTAGACCGGACAGGGCCTCGGGGCCCCAGCATTTT. It yields the protein CASRPDRASGPQHF. The chain combines TRBV19 with TRBJ1-5, with TRBD1 matching 8 bases. The germline V gene encodes CDR1 LNHDA and CDR2 SQIVND (reference sequence). This CDR3 contains 14 residues. Germline trimming cut 6 bases from V and 9 bases from J; bases unmatched to any gene: 10.